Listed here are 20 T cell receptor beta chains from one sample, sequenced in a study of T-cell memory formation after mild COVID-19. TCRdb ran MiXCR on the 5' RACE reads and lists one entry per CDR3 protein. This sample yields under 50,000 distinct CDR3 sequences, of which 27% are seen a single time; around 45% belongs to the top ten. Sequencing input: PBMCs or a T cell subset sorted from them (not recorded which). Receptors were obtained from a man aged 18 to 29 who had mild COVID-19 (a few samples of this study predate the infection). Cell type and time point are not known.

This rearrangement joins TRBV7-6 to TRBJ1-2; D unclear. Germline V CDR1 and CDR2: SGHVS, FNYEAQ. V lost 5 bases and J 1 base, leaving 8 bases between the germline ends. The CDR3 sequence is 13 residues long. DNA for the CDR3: TGTGCCAGCAGCGTAACAGATAACTATGGCTACACCTTC. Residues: CASSVTDNYGYTF. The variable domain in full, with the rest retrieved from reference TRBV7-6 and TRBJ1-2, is GAGVSQSPRYKVTKRGQDVALRCDPISGHVSLYWYRQALGQGPEFLTYFNYEAQQDKSGLPNDRFSAERPEGSISTLTIQRTEQRDSAMYRCASSVTDNYGYTFGSGTRLTVV.

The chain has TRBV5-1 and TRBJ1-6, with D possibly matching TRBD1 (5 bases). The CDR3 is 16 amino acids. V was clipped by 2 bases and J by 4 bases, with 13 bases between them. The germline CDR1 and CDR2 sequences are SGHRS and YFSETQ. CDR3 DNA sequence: TGCGCCAGCAGCTTTGGAGGGAAGGGGTATAATTCACCCCTCCACTTT. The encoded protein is CASSFGGKGYNSPLHF.

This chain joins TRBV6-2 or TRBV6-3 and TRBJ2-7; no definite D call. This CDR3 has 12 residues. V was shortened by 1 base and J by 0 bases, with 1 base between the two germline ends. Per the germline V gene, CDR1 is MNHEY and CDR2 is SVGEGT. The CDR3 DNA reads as TGTGCCAGCAGTTACTACTCCTACGAGCAGTACTTC. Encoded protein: CASSYYSYEQYF.

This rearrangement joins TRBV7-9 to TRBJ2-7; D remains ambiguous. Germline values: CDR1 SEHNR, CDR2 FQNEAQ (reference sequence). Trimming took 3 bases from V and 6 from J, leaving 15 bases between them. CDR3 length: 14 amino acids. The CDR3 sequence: CASSFQAFSGEQYF. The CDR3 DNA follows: TGTGCCAGCAGCTTTCAGGCGTTTTCTGGCGAGCAGTACTTC.

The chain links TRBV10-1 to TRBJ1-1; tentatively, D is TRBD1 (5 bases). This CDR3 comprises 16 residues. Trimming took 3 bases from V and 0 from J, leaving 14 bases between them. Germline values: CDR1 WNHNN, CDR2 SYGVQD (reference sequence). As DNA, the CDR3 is TGCGCCAGCAGTGAAGGTCAGGGCCCCATGAACACTGAAGCTTTCTTT. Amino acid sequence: CASSEGQGPMNTEAFF.

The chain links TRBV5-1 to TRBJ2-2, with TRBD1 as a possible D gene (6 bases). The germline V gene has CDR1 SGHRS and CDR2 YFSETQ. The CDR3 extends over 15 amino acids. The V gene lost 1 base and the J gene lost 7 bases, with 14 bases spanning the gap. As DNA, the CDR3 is TGCGCCAGCAGCTTGTGGACAGAGTCTATCGGGGAGCTGTTTTTT. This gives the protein CASSLWTESIGELFF. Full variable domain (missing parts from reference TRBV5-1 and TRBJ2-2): KAGVTQTPRYLIKTRGQQVTLSCSPISGHRSVSWYQQTPGQGLQFLFEYFSETQRNKGNFPGRFSGRQFSNSRSEMNVSTLELGDSALYLCASSLWTESIGELFFGEGSRLTVL.

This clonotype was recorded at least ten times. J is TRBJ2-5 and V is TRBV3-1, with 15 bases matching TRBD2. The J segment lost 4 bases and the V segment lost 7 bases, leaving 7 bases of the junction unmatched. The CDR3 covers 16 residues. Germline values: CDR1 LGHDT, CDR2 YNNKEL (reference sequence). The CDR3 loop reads CASKWTSGGAVETQYF. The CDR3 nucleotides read TGTGCCAGCAAATGGACTAGCGGGGGGGCCGTAGAGACCCAGTACTTC.

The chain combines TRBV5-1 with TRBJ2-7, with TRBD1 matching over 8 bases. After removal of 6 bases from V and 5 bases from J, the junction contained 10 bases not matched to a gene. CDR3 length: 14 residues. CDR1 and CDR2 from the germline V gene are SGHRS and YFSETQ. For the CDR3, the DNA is TGCGCCAGCACCGATGACAGGGGATGGAACGAGCAGTACTTC. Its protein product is CASTDDRGWNEQYF.

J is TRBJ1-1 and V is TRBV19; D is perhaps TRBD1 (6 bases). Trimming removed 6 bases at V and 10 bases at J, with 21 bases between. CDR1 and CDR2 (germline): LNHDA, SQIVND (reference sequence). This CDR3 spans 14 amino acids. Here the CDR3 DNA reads TGTGCCAGTAGCCCGGGGACATCCATTAGGGGAGCTTTCTTT. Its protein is CASSPGTSIRGAFF.

CDR3 sequence: CASSLDSPYEQYV. DNA of the CDR3: TGCGCCAGCAGCTTGGACAGCCCCTACGAGCAGTACGTC. The chain is built from TRBV5-1 and TRBJ2-7; no firm D call. V was clipped by 0 bases and J by 2 bases, with 6 bases between them. This CDR3 is 13 amino acids long. The germline V gene encodes CDR1 SGHRS and CDR2 YFSETQ.

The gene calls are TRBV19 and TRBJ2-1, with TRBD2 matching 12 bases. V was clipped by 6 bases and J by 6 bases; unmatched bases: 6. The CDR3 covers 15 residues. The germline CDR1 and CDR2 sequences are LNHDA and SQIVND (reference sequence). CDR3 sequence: CASSWTSGIGNEQFF. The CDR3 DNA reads TGTGCCAGTAGCTGGACTAGCGGGATCGGCAATGAGCAGTTCTTC.

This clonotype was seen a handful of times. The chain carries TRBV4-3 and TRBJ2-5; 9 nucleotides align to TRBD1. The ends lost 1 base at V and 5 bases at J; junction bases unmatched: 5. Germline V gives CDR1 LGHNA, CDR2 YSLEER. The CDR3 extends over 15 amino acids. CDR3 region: CASSQGTGVGETQYF. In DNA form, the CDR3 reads TGCGCCAGCAGCCAAGGGACAGGGGTAGGCGAGACCCAGTACTTC.

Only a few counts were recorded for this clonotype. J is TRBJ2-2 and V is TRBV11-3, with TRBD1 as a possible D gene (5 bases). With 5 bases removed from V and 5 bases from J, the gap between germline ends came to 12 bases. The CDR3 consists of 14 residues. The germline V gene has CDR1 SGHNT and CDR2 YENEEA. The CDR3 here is CASSHRQSTGELFF. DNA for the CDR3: TGTGCCAGCAGCCACAGACAGAGTACCGGGGAGCTGTTTTTT. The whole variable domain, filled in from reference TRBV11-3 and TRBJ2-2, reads EAGVVQSPRYKIIEKKQPVAFWCNPISGHNTLYWYLQNLGQGPELLIRYENEEAVDDSQLPKDRFSAERLKGVDSTLKIQPAELGDSAVYLCASSHRQSTGELFFGEGSRLTVL.

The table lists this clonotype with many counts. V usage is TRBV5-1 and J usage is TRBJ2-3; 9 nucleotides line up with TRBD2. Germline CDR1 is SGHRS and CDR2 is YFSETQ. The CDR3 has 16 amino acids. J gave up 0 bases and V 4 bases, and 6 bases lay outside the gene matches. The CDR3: CASSPTLAGSTDTQYF. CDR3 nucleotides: TGCGCCAGCAGCCCGACTCTAGCGGGGAGCACAGATACGCAGTATTTT.

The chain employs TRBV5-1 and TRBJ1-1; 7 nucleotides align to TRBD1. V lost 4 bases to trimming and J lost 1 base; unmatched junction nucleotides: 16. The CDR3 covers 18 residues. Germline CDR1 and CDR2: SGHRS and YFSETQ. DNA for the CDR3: TGCGCCAGCAGCGAATGGAAACCAACGACAGGGCGGAACACTGAAGCTTTCTTT. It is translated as CASSEWKPTTGRNTEAFF.

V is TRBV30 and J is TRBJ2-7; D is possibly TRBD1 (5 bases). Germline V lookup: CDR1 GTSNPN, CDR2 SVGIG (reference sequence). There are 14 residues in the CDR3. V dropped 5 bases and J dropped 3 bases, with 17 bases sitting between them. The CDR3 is CAWRQGFTGYEQYF. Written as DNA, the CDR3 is TGTGCCTGGCGTCAGGGCTTCACGGGCTACGAGCAGTACTTC.

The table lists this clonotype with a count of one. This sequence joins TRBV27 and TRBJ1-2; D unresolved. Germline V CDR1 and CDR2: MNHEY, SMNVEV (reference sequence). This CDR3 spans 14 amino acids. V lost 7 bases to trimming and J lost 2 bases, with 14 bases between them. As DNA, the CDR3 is TGTGCCAGCACGTCGTACACAGAAAACTATGGCTACACCTTC. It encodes CASTSYTENYGYTF.

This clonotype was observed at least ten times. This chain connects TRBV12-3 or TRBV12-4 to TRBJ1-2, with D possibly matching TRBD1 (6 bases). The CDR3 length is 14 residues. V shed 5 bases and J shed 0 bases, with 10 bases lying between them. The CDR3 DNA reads TGTGCCAGCAGTGCGGGACAAGCTAACTATGGCTACACCTTC. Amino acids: CASSAGQANYGYTF.

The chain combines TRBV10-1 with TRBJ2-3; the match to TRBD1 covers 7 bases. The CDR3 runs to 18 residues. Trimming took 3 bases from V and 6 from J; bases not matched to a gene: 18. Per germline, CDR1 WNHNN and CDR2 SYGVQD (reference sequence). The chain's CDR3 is CASSETGTAIIEEDTQYF. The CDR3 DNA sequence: TGCGCCAGCAGTGAAACGGGGACAGCCATAATTGAAGAGGATACGCAGTATTTT.

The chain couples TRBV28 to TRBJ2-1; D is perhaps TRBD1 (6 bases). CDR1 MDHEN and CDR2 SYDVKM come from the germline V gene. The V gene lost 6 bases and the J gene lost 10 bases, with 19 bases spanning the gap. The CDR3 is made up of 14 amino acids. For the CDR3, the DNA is TGTGCCAGCAGCGCACAGGGAAACTGGGGAGAGCAGTTCTTC. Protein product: CASSAQGNWGEQFF. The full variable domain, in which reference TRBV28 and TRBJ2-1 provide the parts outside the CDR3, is DVKVTQSSRYLVKRTGEKVFLECVQDMDHENMFWYRQDPGLGLRLIYFSYDVKMKEKGDIPEGYSVSREKKERFSLILESASTNQTSMYLCASSAQGNWGEQFFGPGTRLTVL.